This T cell receptor (beta chain) was recovered during a study of blood T cell repertoires in COVID-19. Repertoires were generated with immunoSEQ multiplex PCR, while TCRdb's copy carries only in-frame clones and drops some. This table holds tens of thousands of clones, 90% found once. Germline CDR1 and CDR2: SGHTA and FQGTGA. Trimming left V 5 bases short and J 8 bases short, with 12 bases between. The CDR3 has 13 amino acids. V usage is TRBV7-3 and J usage is TRBJ2-2; D gene uncertain. This receptor was taken from a woman in her forties or fifties in a cohort sampled during active COVID-19. The sample consisted of peripheral blood. DNA of the CDR3: TGTGCCAGCAGCCCTAACGAGCAAGGGGAGCTGTTTTTT. It specifies CASSPNEQGELFF.